The 19 T cell receptor beta chains below all came from one sample that was sequenced in a study of T cell repertoires in cytomegalovirus infection. TCRdb used MiXCR to reprocess the reads, holding one entry per CDR3 protein. The data show about 260,000 distinct CDR3 sequences, approximately 15% seen once. Sequencing was carried out using PBMCs. These receptors were collected from a human donor in good health (CMV status not recorded). Some clones in this sample may be carry-over from other donors' samples.

This clonotype was counted a few times. The chain recombines TRBV6-5 with TRBJ2-1; 7 positions match TRBD2. Germline assignment: CDR1 MNHEY and CDR2 SVGAGI. The CDR3 extends over 15 amino acids. The V gene end was trimmed by 7 bases and the J gene end by 0 bases; junction bases not matched to a gene: 6. The CDR3 loop is CASTSTGGSYNEQFF. The DNA of the CDR3 is TGTGCCAGCACCTCCACGGGGGGCTCCTACAATGAGCAGTTCTTC.

The CDR3 loop reads CASSIGADTGRETQYF. CDR3 coding DNA: TGTGCCAGTAGTATAGGGGCGGACACGGGAAGAGAGACCCAGTACTTC. The chain recombines TRBV19 with TRBJ2-5; the D gene could be TRBD1 or TRBD2 (5 bases each). V gave up 1 base and J gave up 4 bases, with 16 bases separating them. This CDR3 has 16 residues. Germline CDR1 reads LNHDA; CDR2 reads SQIVND (reference sequence).

J is TRBJ1-6 and V is TRBV20-1, with D possibly TRBD1 on 5 matching bases. The CDR3 has 16 residues. Trimming pared 0 bases from V and 8 bases from J, leaving 17 bases between. Germline V lookup: CDR1 DFQATT, CDR2 SNEGSKA (reference sequence). CDR3 protein: CSARDLGQGGHSPLHF. The CDR3 region has the DNA TGCAGTGCTAGAGATCTAGGGCAGGGTGGGCATTCACCCCTCCACTTT.

This clonotype has just a few counts. The chain links TRBV6-1 to TRBJ2-7; TRBD2 matches 7 bases. The CDR3 covers 14 residues. After removal of 7 bases from V and 3 bases from J, the junction contained 9 bases not matched to a gene. Germline values: CDR1 MNHNS, CDR2 SASEGT. The CDR3: CASTARGGNYEQYF. The CDR3 coding sequence is TGTGCCAGCACTGCAAGGGGAGGGAACTACGAGCAGTACTTC.

The chain is built from TRBV7-9 and TRBJ1-5; the D is unclear. V was shortened by 4 bases and J by 6 bases, with 19 bases between the two germline ends. CDR1 is SEHNR and CDR2 is FQNEAQ in the germline V gene (reference sequence). This CDR3 spans 16 amino acids. The CDR3 spells CASSWIRTGGGQPQHF. The CDR3 coding sequence is TGTGCCAGCAGCTGGATTCGGACGGGTGGTGGTCAGCCCCAGCATTTT.

This clonotype was seen a few times. The gene calls are TRBV29-1 and TRBJ1-2; D not certain. V was trimmed by 6 bases and J by 2 bases, leaving 10 bases between them. The CDR3 sequence is 12 residues long. Germline loops: CDR1 SQVTM, CDR2 ANQGSEA. Here the CDR3 reads CSVQLPNYGYTF. The CDR3 region has the DNA TGCAGCGTCCAGCTGCCGAACTATGGCTACACCTTC.

There are many counts of this clonotype. The gene calls are TRBV7-9 and TRBJ1-4; D is undetermined. The CDR3 has 16 amino acids. Germline V gene lookup returns CDR1 SEHNR and CDR2 FQNEAQ (reference sequence). V was clipped by 5 bases and J by 0 bases, with 13 bases between them. In DNA, the CDR3 is TGTGCCAGCAGCCAAATTGACGGAACAACTAATGAAAAACTGTTTTTT. Its translation is CASSQIDGTTNEKLFF.

This clonotype was seen many times. The J gene is TRBJ1-5, the V gene TRBV7-2; D is perhaps TRBD1 (6 bases). The ends were cut back, 5 bases at V and 3 bases at J, with 8 bases in the middle. The CDR3 is 13 amino acids. From germline, CDR1 is SGHTA and CDR2 FQGNSA. The CDR3 is CASSRQVNQPQHF. The CDR3, as DNA: TGTGCCAGCAGCCGACAGGTCAATCAGCCCCAGCATTTT.

This clonotype was detected only once. Possible read error: a much larger clone is one base away. The chain links TRBV7-2 to TRBJ1-3; D remains ambiguous. The CDR3 length is 15 residues. Per the germline V gene, CDR1 is SGHTA and CDR2 is FQGNSA. The CDR3 DNA is TGTGCCAGCAGCTTAAACAGTAACTCTGGAAACACCTTATATTTT. Protein: CASSLNSNSGNTLYF.

This clonotype was picked up many times. The rearrangement uses TRBV7-8 and TRBJ1-2, with unresolved D. CDR3 length: 18 residues. Germline assignment: CDR1 SGHVS and CDR2 FQNEAQ. The V end lost 4 bases, the J end lost 0 bases, and 21 bases lay between the germline ends. The CDR3 protein is CASSSLRVHLNTNYGYTF. CDR3 DNA: TGTGCCAGCAGCTCGCTCCGCGTACACTTGAATACTAACTATGGCTACACCTTC.

Comments on this clonotype: A much larger clone is a single base away; this may be a read error. The chain couples TRBV15 to TRBJ2-7; D is unresolved. CDR1 is LNHNV and CDR2 is YYDKDF in the germline V gene (reference sequence). This CDR3 contains 15 residues. The CDR3 coding sequence is TGTGCCACCAACAGAGATTTGGGTATCTCCTACGAGCAGTACTTC. It codes for CATNRDLGISYEQYF. Full variable domain (missing parts from reference TRBV15 and TRBJ2-7): DAMVIQNPRYQVTQFGKPVTLSCSQTLNHNVMYWYQQKSSQAPKLLFHYYDKDFNNEADTPDNFQSRRPNTSFCFLDIRSPGLGDTAMYLCATNRDLGISYEQYFGPGTRLTVT.

This sequence joins TRBV10-3 and TRBJ2-5, with 11 positions matching TRBD2. With V trimmed by 3 bases and J by 3 bases, 3 bases remained unmatched. Germline values: CDR1 ENHRY, CDR2 SYGVKD. The CDR3 spans 15 residues. CDR3 bases: TGTGCCATCAGTGACGTGACTAGCGGGAAAGAGACCCAGTACTTC. This codes for CAISDVTSGKETQYF.

This clonotype showed up just a few times. The rearrangement joins TRBV10-3 to TRBJ1-4, with TRBD1 as a possible D gene (5 bases). The CDR3 runs 12 residues. Trimming left V 6 bases short and J 12 bases short, with 14 bases between. CDR1 and CDR2 (germline): ENHRY, SYGVKD. CDR3 DNA sequence: TGTGCCATCAGCTCGGGACGGCAAGAACTGTTTTTT. Its translation is CAISSGRQELFF.

This clonotype was detected many times. The V and J genes are TRBV7-2 and TRBJ2-7; 10 bases align to TRBD2. The trim removed 1 base at V and 2 bases at J, leaving 2 bases unmatched. This CDR3 contains 15 residues. CDR1 and CDR2 (germline): SGHTA, FQGNSA. The CDR3 sequence is CASSLELAGPYEQYF. CDR3 sequence (DNA): TGTGCCAGCAGCTTAGAACTAGCGGGGCCCTACGAGCAGTACTTC.

This clonotype was observed a few times. The chain combines TRBV28 with TRBJ1-5; D not certain. Trimming took 5 bases from V and 2 from J, leaving 13 bases between them. CDR1 is MDHEN, CDR2 SYDVKM, per germline. This CDR3 contains 15 residues. The CDR3 loop is CASSPGPRRNQPQHF. The CDR3 DNA follows: TGTGCCAGCAGTCCCGGGCCTCGCCGCAATCAGCCCCAGCATTTT. Combining the CDR3 with reference TRBV28 and TRBJ1-5 gives the whole variable domain DVKVTQSSRYLVKRTGEKVFLECVQDMDHENMFWYRQDPGLGLRLIYFSYDVKMKEKGDIPEGYSVSREKKERFSLILESASTNQTSMYLCASSPGPRRNQPQHFGDGTRLSIL.

This clonotype appeared a few times. The chain carries TRBV4-1 and TRBJ2-1; possibly TRBD2 for D (6 bases). Germline CDR1 reads MGHRA; CDR2 reads YSYEKL. The CDR3 length is 15 residues. Trimming shortened V by 2 bases and J by 5 bases, and 13 bases separated the two germline ends. CDR3 bases: TGCGCCAGCAGCCAAAGTACTAGCAACCACAATGAGCAGTTCTTC. The encoded protein is CASSQSTSNHNEQFF.

This clonotype was observed at least ten times. The CDR3 DNA reads TGTGCCAGCAGTTTAGGAGCCTTCGGAGGGGGCAAAGAGACCCAGTACTTC. Residues: CASSLGAFGGGKETQYF. This sequence joins TRBV12-3 or TRBV12-4 and TRBJ2-5; TRBD1 is a possible D gene (7 bases). The CDR3 contains 17 residues. Deletions cut 1 base from V and 3 bases from J, with 18 bases between.

This clonotype showed up many times. CDR3 nucleotides: TGTGCCAGCAGCTTAGCGCTAGCGGGGGGGTACAATGAGCAGTTCTTC. As protein: CASSLALAGGYNEQFF. The chain employs TRBV7-9 and TRBJ2-1; 12 nucleotides agree with TRBD2. The CDR3 length is 16 residues. After removal of 0 bases from V and 4 bases from J, the junction contained 1 base not matched to a gene. From germline, CDR1 is SEHNR and CDR2 FQNEAQ (reference sequence).

The V gene is TRBV9, the J gene TRBJ2-5; TRBD2 agrees at 11 bases. The ends lost 1 base at V and 5 bases at J; junction bases unmatched: 4. Germline-derived CDR1 and CDR2 are SGDLS and YYNGEE. This CDR3 has 15 residues. The CDR3 protein is CASSVIAGGLETQYF. CDR3 in DNA: TGTGCCAGCAGCGTAATAGCGGGAGGGTTGGAGACCCAGTACTTC.